These 16 T cell receptor beta chains share one sample of origin, sequenced in a study of T cells in tumors and immune-related adverse events. TCRdb's table, derived via immunoSEQ multiplex PCR, lists solely in-frame clones and lacks some. This table holds 600 to 850 clones, roughly 90% found once. The sequences come from kidney tissue, collected from a patient treated with anti-PD-1 therapy. The receptors stem from a female donor with metastatic renal cell carcinoma.

CDR3 in DNA: TGCGCCAGCAGCCAAGGGACAGGGGGTTGGAATGAGCAGTTCTTC. The encoded protein is CASSQGTGGWNEQFF. The rearrangement joins TRBV4-1 to TRBJ2-1; 10 positions match TRBD1. Germline CDR1 reads MGHRA; CDR2 reads YSYEKL. The CDR3 length is 15 residues. The ends lost 1 base at V and 7 bases at J; junction bases unmatched: 4.

V is TRBV6-4 and J is TRBJ2-1, with TRBD1 matching over 7 bases. From germline, CDR1 is MRHNA and CDR2 SNTAGT. V dropped 5 bases and J dropped 5; count of bases not matched to a gene: 12. This CDR3 contains 16 residues. In nucleotides, the CDR3 is TGTGCCAGCAGTTTTCTCCCGGGACAGCCCGACAATGAGCAGTTCTTC. It is translated as CASSFLPGQPDNEQFF.

The rearrangement joins TRBV6-6 to TRBJ1-3, with 8 positions matching TRBD1. The V and J ends lost 2 bases and 4 bases, in that order; junction bases with no gene match: 7. In germline, CDR1 is MNHNY, CDR2 SVGAGI (reference sequence). The CDR3 has 16 residues. In DNA, the CDR3 is TGTGCCAGCAGTTACCAGCCAGGGGGCAGGGGAAACACCATATATTTT. It yields the protein CASSYQPGGRGNTIYF.

The rearrangement uses TRBV7-9 and TRBJ1-1; D gene uncertain. Deletions cut 5 bases from V and 5 bases from J, with 21 bases between. Germline values: CDR1 SEHNR, CDR2 FQNEAQ (reference sequence). The CDR3 spans 16 residues. The DNA for the CDR3 is TGTGCCAGCAGCCCCAATATCGGCGGATTATTTACTGAAGCTTTCTTT. Its translation: CASSPNIGGLFTEAFF.

The chain combines TRBV28 with TRBJ1-2, with 11 bases fitting TRBD1. After removal of 11 bases from V and 4 bases from J, the junction contained 9 bases not matched to a gene. From germline, CDR1 is MDHEN and CDR2 SYDVKM. The CDR3 has 14 amino acids. This CDR3 reads CAGQRDRGSYGYTF. The CDR3 DNA follows: TGTGCCGGGCAACGGGACAGGGGGTCCTATGGCTACACCTTC.

This sequence joins TRBV11-2 and TRBJ2-3; D is possibly TRBD2 (5 bases). V gave up 1 base and J gave up 6 bases, with 14 bases separating them. Germline V gene sequence: CDR1 SGHAT, CDR2 FQNNGV. This CDR3 region has 15 residues. DNA for the CDR3: TGTGCCAGCAGCTTAGGGGCTAGAGGGTCCGATACGCAGTATTTT. Protein sequence: CASSLGARGSDTQYF.

CDR3 DNA sequence: TGTGCCAGTAGTGCCCAGGGGTACGAGCAGTACTTC. This codes for CASSAQGYEQYF. The chain recombines TRBV19 with TRBJ2-7, with a weak D call TRBD1 (6 bases). CDR3 size: 12 residues. The V end lost 5 bases, the J end lost 4 bases, and 9 bases lay between the germline ends. Germline V gene lookup returns CDR1 LNHDA and CDR2 SQIVND (reference sequence).

The chain links TRBV7-8 to TRBJ1-2; TRBD1 might be the D (6 bases). The germline V and J ends were trimmed by 0 bases and 4 bases, with 6 bases remaining between them. Germline CDR1 SGHVS, CDR2 FQNEAQ. The CDR3 runs 13 residues. In DNA form, the CDR3 reads TGTGCCAGCAGCTTAGCAGGGGGCTATGGCTACACCTTC. Translation: CASSLAGGYGYTF.

This chain uses TRBV7-9 with TRBJ1-2; 7 bases map to TRBD1. The CDR3 is 14 amino acids. With 5 bases clipped from V and 7 bases from J, the junction kept 10 bases outside the gene matches. CDR1 is SEHNR and CDR2 is FQNEAQ in the germline V gene (reference sequence). The CDR3 loop reads CASSGGGGLGGYTF. CDR3 nucleotides: TGTGCCAGCAGCGGGGGAGGGGGCCTTGGTGGCTACACCTTC.

V usage is TRBV4-3 and J usage is TRBJ1-1, with D maybe TRBD1 (6 bases). Per the germline V gene, CDR1 is LGHNA and CDR2 is YSLEER. V dropped 4 bases and J dropped 4 bases, with 16 bases sitting between them. The CDR3 is made up of 15 amino acids. CDR3 in DNA: TGCGCCAGCAGCCGCCCTGGGGAAGGGGGCACTGAAGCTTTCTTT. The encoded protein is CASSRPGEGGTEAFF.

This clone has only a few counts. The V gene is TRBV27, the J gene TRBJ2-7; D is perhaps TRBD1 (6 bases). V lost 4 bases and J 2 bases, leaving 9 bases between the germline ends. This CDR3 is built from 13 residues. Germline CDR1 and CDR2: MNHEY and SMNVEV (reference sequence). CDR3 in DNA: TGTGCCAGCAGTTGGGGACAAGCCTACGAGCAGTACTTC. It encodes CASSWGQAYEQYF.

With respect to this clone: At one of its ends the junction is not consistent with the germline gene, which may arise from a read error. This chain uses TRBV10-2 with TRBJ1-2; 10 bases fit TRBD1. CDR1 and CDR2 (germline): WSHSY, SAAADI. The CDR3 contains 15 residues. The chain's CDR3 is CSSSRPGQGRNGYTF. CDR3 in DNA: TGCTCCAGCAGTAGGCCGGGACAGGGGAGGAATGGCTACACCTTC.

The V call is TRBV4-3, the J call TRBJ2-2; D is undetermined. Germline CDR1 reads LGHNA; CDR2 reads YSLEER. Trimming left V 0 bases short and J 6 bases short, with 5 bases between. The CDR3 runs to 13 residues. CDR3 residues: CASSQETPGELFF. The CDR3 coding sequence is TGCGCCAGCAGCCAAGAAACGCCCGGGGAGCTGTTTTTT.

This clone was detected once. The chain carries TRBV7-9 and TRBJ2-7, with D perhaps matching TRBD2 (6 bases). The length of the CDR3 is 15 residues. The V end lost 2 bases, the J end lost 7 bases, and 18 bases lay between the germline ends. CDR1 and CDR2 (germline): SEHNR, FQNEAQ (reference sequence). CDR3 coding DNA: TGTGCCAGCAGCTTAACCGGGGACTTGACTATGGAGCAGTACTTC. It encodes CASSLTGDLTMEQYF.

This clone came up a few times. The V and J genes are TRBV7-6 and TRBJ1-1; D is ambiguous. Germline V gene sequence: CDR1 SGHVS, CDR2 FNYEAQ. There are 13 residues in the CDR3. V lost 1 base and J lost 4, with 7 bases in between. CDR3 sequence reads: CASSLERGTEAFF. The CDR3 region has the DNA TGTGCCAGCAGCTTAGAACGGGGCACTGAAGCTTTCTTT.

This clone was picked up one time. V gene TRBV5-3 combines with J gene TRBJ1-1; 8 bases map to TRBD1. TRBV5-3 qualifies as an ORF whose function is uncertain. CDR3 length equals 16 residues. J was trimmed by 4 bases and V by 2 bases; bases with no gene match: 10. The CDR3: CARSFTPRGRVTEAFF. The CDR3 bases are TGTGCCAGAAGCTTCACCCCCAGGGGGCGGGTCACTGAAGCTTTCTTT.